This entry features one TCR beta chain sequence. Its specificity is not known. Time point denoted: week 35, safety follow-up. A 20-mer mutant IDH1 peptide at 300 ug was injected subcutaneously with topical imiquimod. These data belong to a study of a mutant IDH1 vaccine in newly diagnosed glioma. As for the study in general: Vaccine dosing followed radiotherapy by 4-6 weeks, or accompanied temozolomide cycles.

Whole-study findings and limits: Alterations occurring in top peripheral T cell clonotypes seemed unrelated to pseudoprogression. Among patients, 93.3% showed immune responses induced by the vaccine.

With V trimmed by 4 bases and J by 4 bases, 3 bases remained unmatched. This CDR3 has 15 amino acids. Germline assignment: CDR1 SEHNR and CDR2 FQNEAQ (reference sequence). Repertoires were generated with immunoSEQ multiplex PCR, while TCRdb's copy carries only in-frame clones and drops some. Here the sample spans around 70,000 clones, almost 85% being singletons. V gene TRBV7-9 combines with J gene TRBJ2-3; 12 bases align to TRBD2. The receptor comes from a man aged 18 to 30 with glioma. The source material was PBMCs, sampled from a glioma patient whose treatment included an IDH1 peptide vaccine. The CDR3 bases are TGTGCCAGCAGCTCTGCTAGCGGGAGGGCAGATACGCAGTATTTT. Its protein product is CASSSASGRADTQYF.